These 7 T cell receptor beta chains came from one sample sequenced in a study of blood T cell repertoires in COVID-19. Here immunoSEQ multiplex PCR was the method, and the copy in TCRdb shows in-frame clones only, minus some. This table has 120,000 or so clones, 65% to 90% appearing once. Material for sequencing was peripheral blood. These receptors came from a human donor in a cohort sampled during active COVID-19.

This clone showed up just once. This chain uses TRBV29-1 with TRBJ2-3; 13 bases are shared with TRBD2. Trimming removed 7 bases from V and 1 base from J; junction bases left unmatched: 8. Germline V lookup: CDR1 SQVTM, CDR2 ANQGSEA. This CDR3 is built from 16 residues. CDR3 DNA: TGCAGCGCCGCCGGGACTAGCGGGGCCCGCACAGATACGCAGTATTTT. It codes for CSAAGTSGARTDTQYF.

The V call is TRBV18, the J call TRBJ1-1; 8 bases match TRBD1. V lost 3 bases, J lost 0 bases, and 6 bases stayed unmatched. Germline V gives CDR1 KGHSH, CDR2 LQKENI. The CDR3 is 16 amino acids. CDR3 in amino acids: CASSPSTGAVNTEAFF. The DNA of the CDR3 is TGTGCCAGCTCACCCTCGACAGGGGCGGTGAACACTGAAGCTTTCTTT.

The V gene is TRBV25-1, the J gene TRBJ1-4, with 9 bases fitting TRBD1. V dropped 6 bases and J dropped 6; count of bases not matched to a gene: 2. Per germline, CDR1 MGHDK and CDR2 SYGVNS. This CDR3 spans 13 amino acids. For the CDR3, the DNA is TGTGCCAGCAGGGGACAGGGTGATGAAAAACTGTTTTTT. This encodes CASRGQGDEKLFF.

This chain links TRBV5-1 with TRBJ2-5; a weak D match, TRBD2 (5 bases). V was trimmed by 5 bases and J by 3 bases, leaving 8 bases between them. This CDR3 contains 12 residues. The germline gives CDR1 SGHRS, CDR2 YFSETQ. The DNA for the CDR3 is TGCGCCAGCAGAGTCGGGGAAGAGACCCAGTACTTC. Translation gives CASRVGEETQYF.

The CDR3 DNA reads as TGTGCCAGCAGCCTCGCCCTGAGCGGGGGGGCGGGCACAGATACGCAGTATTTT. This codes for CASSLALSGGAGTDTQYF. V is TRBV5-5 and J is TRBJ2-3, with TRBD2 matching 10 bases. Germline CDR1 is SGHKS and CDR2 is YYEKEE (reference sequence). The ends lost 4 bases at V and 1 base at J; junction bases unmatched: 12. The length of the CDR3 is 18 residues.

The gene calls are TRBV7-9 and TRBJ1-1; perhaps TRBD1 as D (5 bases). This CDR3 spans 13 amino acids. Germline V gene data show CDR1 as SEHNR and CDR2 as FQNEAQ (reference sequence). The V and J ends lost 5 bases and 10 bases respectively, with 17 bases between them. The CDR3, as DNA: TGTGCCAGCAGCCCCGGGTCGGGGGACGCAGCTTTCTTT. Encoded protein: CASSPGSGDAAFF.

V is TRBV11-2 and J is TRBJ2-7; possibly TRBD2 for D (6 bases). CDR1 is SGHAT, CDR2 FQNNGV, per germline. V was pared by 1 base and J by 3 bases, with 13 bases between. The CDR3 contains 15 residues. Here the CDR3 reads CASSLVGTANYEQYF. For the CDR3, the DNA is TGTGCCAGCAGCTTAGTGGGGACTGCAAACTACGAGCAGTACTTC.